Presented here are 26 T cell receptor beta chains from one specimen sequenced in a study of CD8 T cells in ankylosing spondylitis. TCRdb ran MiXCR on the 5' RACE reads and lists one entry per CDR3 protein. The sample has 340,000 or so distinct CDR3 sequences, roughly 15% seen once. Material for sequencing was blood, either unsorted or a sorted T cell fraction (not recorded which). These receptors all come from a male donor with ankylosing spondylitis or in good health (not recorded which).

In nucleotides, the CDR3 is TGTGCCAGCAGTGACGATGCCGGTGTTAGTGCCACTGAAGCTTTCTTT. Its translation is CASSDDAGVSATEAFF. The rearrangement links TRBV6-4 to TRBJ1-1; no firm D call. V was shortened by 2 bases and J by 4 bases, with 17 bases between the two germline ends. The germline gives CDR1 MRHNA, CDR2 SNTAGT. The CDR3 has 16 amino acids.

This clonotype was found many times. CDR3 coding DNA: TGTGCCAGCAGTTTCTGGCAGAACACTGAAGCTTTCTTT. Encoded protein: CASSFWQNTEAFF. V and J are TRBV12-3 or TRBV12-4 and TRBJ1-1, with D unclear. The V end lost 3 bases, the J end lost 1 base, and 6 bases lay between the germline ends. CDR3 length: 13 residues.

The genes are TRBV5-1 and TRBJ1-1; 8 bases agree with TRBD1. V shed 7 bases and J 10 bases; nucleotides not matched to a gene: 15. The germline V gene has CDR1 SGHRS and CDR2 YFSETQ. There are 14 residues in the CDR3. The CDR3, as DNA: TGCGCCAGCGCCATTACCACCCACACAGGGGGAGCTTTCTTT. Amino acid sequence: CASAITTHTGGAFF.

This clonotype was counted many times. The gene calls are TRBV5-1 and TRBJ2-7, with D possibly being TRBD1 (5 bases). Germline CDR1 and CDR2: SGHRS and YFSETQ. Trimming removed 0 bases at V and 5 bases at J, with 12 bases between. This CDR3 spans 14 amino acids. CDR3 DNA sequence: TGCGCCAGCAGCTTGGAAGGGGTTCAGCACGAGCAGTACTTC. Translated: CASSLEGVQHEQYF.

The chain carries TRBV9 and TRBJ2-2, with a possible D match to TRBD1 (5 bases). Looked up from germline, CDR1 is SGDLS and CDR2 is YYNGEE. Between the trimmed V and J ends, which lost 7 bases and 6 bases, there was a span of 16 bases. The CDR3 extends over 14 amino acids. The CDR3 DNA reads TGTGCCAGCGGCCGGCAGGGTGGGTCCGGGGAGCTGTTTTTT. Translated, it gives CASGRQGGSGELFF.

This clonotype was seen a few times. The chain is built from TRBV7-9 and TRBJ1-4, with a possible D match to TRBD1 (6 bases). CDR3 size: 15 residues. Germline CDR1 reads SEHNR; CDR2 reads FQNEAQ (reference sequence). V was shortened by 5 bases and J by 3 bases, with 13 bases between the two germline ends. CDR3 in amino acids: CASSQGGIPNEKLFF. In DNA, the CDR3 is TGTGCCAGCAGCCAAGGGGGAATCCCTAATGAAAAACTGTTTTTT.

This clonotype occurred a few times. The chain uses TRBV4-1 and TRBJ2-5; 15 bases are shared with TRBD2. This CDR3 has 19 residues. In germline, CDR1 is MGHRA, CDR2 YSYEKL. V lost 3 bases and J lost 4; bases outside the gene matches: 12. The DNA for the CDR3 is TGCGCCAGCAGCCAGTTTTCGGGACTAGCGGGAGGTATAGGAGAGACCCAGTACTTC. It codes for CASSQFSGLAGGIGETQYF.

Only a few counts were recorded for this clonotype. The gene calls are TRBV10-2 and TRBJ2-1; TRBD2 matches 10 bases. The V segment lost 6 bases and the J segment 6 bases; nucleotides outside the gene matches: 5. Looked up from germline, CDR1 is WSHSY and CDR2 is SAAADI. CDR3 size: 14 residues. The CDR3 DNA sequence: TGCGCCAGCAGGCCTAGCGGGAGCCCCAATGAGCAGTTCTTC. It is translated as CASRPSGSPNEQFF.

This clonotype has only a few counts. The rearrangement joins TRBV5-1 to TRBJ2-2, with 8 bases identical to TRBD1. Germline V CDR1 and CDR2: SGHRS, YFSETQ. The CDR3 totals 17 residues. V was clipped by 5 bases and J by 3 bases; unmatched bases: 12. CDR3 in amino acids: CASSRYRTGRDTGELFF. For the CDR3, the DNA is TGCGCCAGCAGTCGGTACCGGACAGGGCGGGACACCGGGGAGCTGTTTTTT.

This clonotype was seen only a few times. The J gene is TRBJ2-1, the V gene TRBV19; possibly TRBD1 for D (6 bases). This CDR3 comprises 13 residues. CDR1 LNHDA and CDR2 SQIVND come from the germline V gene (reference sequence). V gave up 3 bases and J gave up 12 bases, with 15 bases separating them. The CDR3 region is CASSMRSDSLQFF. The CDR3 coding sequence is TGTGCCAGTAGTATGCGGTCGGACAGTCTGCAGTTCTTC.

This clonotype was observed many times. The V gene is TRBV4-2, the J gene TRBJ2-2; TRBD2 aligns across 9 bases. The V gene's germline CDR1 is LGHNA and CDR2 YNFKEQ. Germline trimming cut 0 bases from V and 3 bases from J; bases unmatched to any gene: 8. The length of the CDR3 is 18 residues. The CDR3 DNA reads TGTGCCAGCAGCCAAGAAAGAATAGCGGGGGTATACACCGGGGAGCTGTTTTTT. It specifies CASSQERIAGVYTGELFF.

This chain connects TRBV12-3 or TRBV12-4 to TRBJ2-1, with D unclear. V was clipped by 5 bases and J by 2 bases, with 10 bases between them. This CDR3 is built from 14 residues. For the CDR3, the DNA is TGTGCCAGCAGTCGACCGGTCGCCTACAATGAGCAGTTCTTC. Its translation: CASSRPVAYNEQFF.

This clonotype occurred once. A much larger clone differs by one base, so this may be a read error. This rearrangement joins TRBV10-3 to TRBJ2-2; no definite D call. Germline CDR1 is ENHRY and CDR2 is SYGVKD. V was cut by 2 bases and J by 2 bases, with 6 bases left in between. The length of the CDR3 is 14 residues. CDR3 DNA sequence: TGTGCCATCAGTGAGGGAAAAAACACCGGGGAGCTGTTTTTT. It is translated as CAISEGKNTGELFF.

V usage is TRBV2 and J usage is TRBJ2-1, with a tentative D call TRBD2 (7 bases). The CDR3 spans 14 residues. From germline, CDR1 is SNHLY and CDR2 FYNNEI. Trimming took 3 bases from V and 6 from J, leaving 12 bases between them. The CDR3 sequence: CASSDGGALNEQFF. CDR3 DNA: TGTGCCAGCAGTGATGGGGGGGCCCTCAATGAGCAGTTCTTC. Drawing the rest from reference TRBV2 and TRBJ2-1, the complete variable domain is EPEVTQTPSHQVTQMGQEVILRCVPISNHLYFYWYRQILGQKVEFLVSFYNNEISEKSEIFDDQFSVERPDGSNFTLKIRSTKLEDSAMYFCASSDGGALNEQFFGPGTRLTVL.

The table lists this clonotype with a few counts. The chain couples TRBV9 to TRBJ2-3; TRBD1 is a possible D gene (6 bases). CDR3 length: 15 amino acids. Trimming shortened V by 3 bases and J by 5 bases, and 16 bases separated the two germline ends. Germline CDR1 reads SGDLS; CDR2 reads YYNGEE. CDR3 in DNA: TGTGCCAGCAGCGGGGGTTGGGGGCGAGGAGATACGCAGTATTTT. Protein: CASSGGWGRGDTQYF.

This clonotype was seen repeatedly, ten times or more. The CDR3 sequence: CASSPSNLLNTEAFF. The CDR3 bases are TGTGCCAGCAGCCCAAGTAACCTACTGAACACTGAAGCTTTCTTT. V gene TRBV12-3 or TRBV12-4 combines with J gene TRBJ1-1; D is uncertain. This CDR3 is 15 amino acids long. With 6 bases removed from V and 0 bases from J, the gap between germline ends came to 14 bases.

This clonotype was detected only a few times. J is TRBJ2-7 and V is TRBV3-1; D is unresolved. The V and J ends lost 7 bases and 1 base respectively, with 11 bases between them. The CDR3 extends over 13 amino acids. The germline gives CDR1 LGHDT, CDR2 YNNKEL (reference sequence). CDR3 coding DNA: TGTGCCAGCACTGGGTCCTCTTCCTACGAGCAGTACTTC. Its translation: CASTGSSSYEQYF.

This clonotype has a handful of counts. This chain connects TRBV3-1 to TRBJ1-2; no reliable D call. With 4 bases removed from V and 4 bases from J, the gap between germline ends came to 16 bases. The CDR3 contains 15 residues. Germline V gene data show CDR1 as LGHDT and CDR2 as YNNKEL (reference sequence). The CDR3 loop reads CASSRKSEPGYGYTF. CDR3 bases: TGTGCCAGCAGCCGGAAGTCTGAACCCGGCTATGGCTACACCTTC.

This chain connects TRBV19 to TRBJ1-2; TRBD1 agrees at 7 bases. The V gene end was trimmed by 4 bases and the J gene end by 2 bases; junction bases not matched to a gene: 7. In germline, CDR1 is LNHDA, CDR2 SQIVND (reference sequence). The CDR3 length is 15 residues. CDR3 coding DNA: TGTGCCAGTAGTACCGGGACAGAAATAAACTATGGCTACACCTTC. Its translation is CASSTGTEINYGYTF.

This clonotype was seen ten or more times. The CDR3 sequence: CASSLTKSSSYNEQFF. The CDR3 DNA sequence: TGTGCCAGCAGTCTCACCAAGTCAAGCTCCTACAATGAGCAGTTCTTC. The chain carries TRBV12-3 or TRBV12-4 and TRBJ2-1; D is ambiguous. The CDR3 has 16 residues. V lost 5 bases to trimming and J lost 0 bases, with 14 bases between them.

V gene TRBV6-2 or TRBV6-3 combines with J gene TRBJ1-2, with a possible D match to TRBD1 (5 bases). The CDR3 loop spans 10 amino acids. Germline V gives CDR1 MNHEY, CDR2 SVGEGT. With 10 bases removed from V and 8 bases from J, the gap between germline ends came to 11 bases. The CDR3 protein is CATLGAGYTF. In DNA form, the CDR3 reads TGTGCCACCCTCGGGGCCGGCTACACCTTC.

Turning to this clonotype: A junction boundary mismatches the germline segment, possibly from a read error. The rearrangement links TRBV6-1 to TRBJ2-3, with 7 bases lining up with TRBD1. The CDR3 totals 13 residues. Germline values: CDR1 MNHNS, CDR2 SASEGT. For the CDR3, the DNA is TGTCCCAGCCGAGACAGGGCAGAAGATACGCAGTATTTT. Protein product: CPSRDRAEDTQYF.

This CDR3 is CASSASSLRAEQFF. Written as DNA, the CDR3 is TGTGCCAGCAGCGCGTCTAGCTTAAGGGCTGAGCAGTTCTTC. V gene TRBV9 combines with J gene TRBJ2-1, with D tentatively TRBD2 (5 bases). This CDR3 is built from 14 residues. The V and J ends lost 3 bases and 9 bases respectively, with 16 bases between them. The germline gives CDR1 SGDLS, CDR2 YYNGEE.

This clonotype has only a few counts. The chain couples TRBV5-1 to TRBJ2-4, with D unclear. CDR3 length: 15 residues. Trimming pared 4 bases from V and 0 bases from J, leaving 11 bases between. Germline-derived CDR1 and CDR2 are SGHRS and YFSETQ. The DNA of the CDR3 is TGCGCCAGCAGCGAATTCGATTTAGCCAAAAACATTCAGTACTTC. Translated: CASSEFDLAKNIQYF.

This clonotype was seen only a few times. The V and J genes are TRBV12-3 or TRBV12-4 and TRBJ2-2; 8 nucleotides align to TRBD1. J gave up 3 bases and V 7 bases, and 4 bases lay outside the gene matches. The CDR3 runs to 14 residues. As DNA, the CDR3 is TGTGCCAGCAAGGACAGGGAGTACACCGGGGAGCTGTTTTTT. It encodes CASKDREYTGELFF.

V gene TRBV14 combines with J gene TRBJ2-7; perhaps TRBD1 as D (5 bases). This CDR3 comprises 16 residues. Deletions cut 2 bases from V and 4 bases from J, with 18 bases between. Germline lookup yields CDR1 SGHDN and CDR2 FVKESK. CDR3 loop: CASSQKFPRVGYEQYF. In DNA, the CDR3 is TGTGCCAGCAGCCAAAAGTTCCCCAGGGTGGGGTACGAGCAGTACTTC.